The rows below give T cell receptor beta chains drawn from one sample of a study of STAT3 mutations in large granular lymphocyte leukemia. Method: immunoSEQ multiplex PCR; TCRdb's copy keeps in-frame clones and lacks some. The sample consists of some 1,400 clones, roughly 54% of them appearing once. The material sequenced was peripheral blood mononuclear cells. These receptors were obtained from a man in his sixties with T-cell large granular lymphocyte leukemia. Some clones in this sample may be carry-over from other donors' samples. Each CDR3 is given with its conserved first and last residue. The D gene is left open where the match is weak. Some rows mark clone size as missing; the rest say once, few, many or name a class of expanded clone.

J gene	clone size	D gene	V gene	CDR3 protein
TRBJ1-4	few	-	TRBV7-6	CASSSGGEGKLFF
TRBJ2-7	-	-	TRBV7-9	CASSLHTGYEQYF
TRBJ1-2	-	TRBD1	TRBV6-5	CASSLGTGGFNGYTF
TRBJ2-3	-	TRBD2	TRBV9	CASSASGRTADTQYF
TRBJ2-7	-	-	TRBV5-1	CASSLGTSFKNEQYF
TRBJ2-5	-	-	TRBV29-1	CSVEAGGRRETQYF
TRBJ1-2	-	TRBD1	TRBV7-9	CASSQGWTGSNYGYTF
TRBJ1-2	-	-	TRBV25-1	CASSGAGAGYGYTF
TRBJ2-7	-	TRBD2	TRBV5-6	CASSRPGGSSYEQYF
TRBJ2-3	-	TRBD2	TRBV30	CAWSRMQRENQYF
TRBJ2-3	-	-	TRBV29-1	CSERRTTRSQYF
TRBJ2-2	once	TRBD1	TRBV7-9	CASSFYGTVNTGELFF
TRBJ2-7	-	TRBD1	TRBV29-1	CSVLGQEPYEQYF
TRBJ2-2	-	-	TRBV5-1	CASSRDRPDGELFF
TRBJ2-3	few	-	TRBV5-4	CASSLGSGTAQF
TRBJ2-1	large	-	TRBV2	CASSPPEWRSYNEQFF
TRBJ2-3	-	TRBD2	TRBV6-5	CASRLAGNADTQYF
TRBJ2-7	medium-sized	-	TRBV18	CASSPNRNEQYF
TRBJ1-2	-	TRBD1	TRBV18	CASSPDRGFYGYTF
TRBJ2-7	-	-	TRBV7-9	CASSLDGAYSYEQYF
TRBJ1-1	few	-	TRBV6-6	CASSYRNTEAFF
TRBJ1-2	-	TRBD1	TRBV6-1	CARGTGLFYGYTF
TRBJ2-2	-	-	TRBV4-3	CASSQNWGSPTGELFF
TRBJ1-1	-	-	TRBV13	CASLTQGSTEAFF
TRBJ2-5	-	-	TRBV29-1	CSVDFTGLETQYF
TRBJ2-2	few	-	TRBV5-1	CASSLDGFGELFF
TRBJ2-7	-	TRBD2	TRBV4-3	CASSPSGVAGGGYEQYF
TRBJ1-2	-	-	TRBV14	CASSRGTGISYGYTF
TRBJ2-1	-	TRBD2	TRBV30	CAWSGTSDEQFF
TRBJ2-7	few	-	TRBV4-3	CASSQGLRAVEQYF
TRBJ2-5	-	-	TRBV9	CASSPFIGRETQYF
TRBJ2-5	-	-	TRBV5-4	CASSLDGLSKTQYF
TRBJ1-1	-	-	TRBV7-9	CASSLALWQPNTEAFF
TRBJ2-7	-	-	TRBV7-9	CASSAGPTYEQYF
TRBJ1-5	-	TRBD1	TRBV6-1	CASSDAGGEGQPQHF
TRBJ1-2	-	-	TRBV5-6	CASSLSLNYGYTF
TRBJ1-5	-	TRBD1	TRBV30	CAWGGQENQPQHF
TRBJ2-7	-	-	TRBV5-4	CASSSPVSPYEQYF
TRBJ2-7	-	TRBD2	TRBV5-1	CASSQGGGRLYEQYF
TRBJ2-7	few	-	TRBV5-1	CASSLAAGSYEQYF
TRBJ1-2	-	TRBD1	TRBV7-9	CASSSGQPNYGYTF
TRBJ1-1	-	-	TRBV7-9	CASSSLGAGEAFF
TRBJ1-2	once	-	TRBV9	CASSRGENYGYTF
TRBJ2-7	-	-	TRBV4-1	CASSQDRSYEQYF
TRBJ2-7	-	TRBD1	TRBV5-1	CASSLGGQGYEQYF
TRBJ2-7	few	-	TRBV5-6	CASSLRGRVLFYEQYF
TRBJ1-2	few	-	TRBV7-2	CASSLDGTYGYTF
TRBJ2-7	-	-	TRBV7-9	CASSSGGYDYEQYF
TRBJ1-2	-	-	TRBV5-1	CASSLEQFYGYTF
TRBJ2-3	-	-	TRBV13	CASGYTDTQYF
TRBJ2-3	-	TRBD1	TRBV5-6	CASSSPGQEVTDTQYF
TRBJ2-3	-	TRBD2	TRBV5-6	CASSLEREILLDTQYF
TRBJ1-2	-	-	TRBV6-5	CASSYSTNYGYTF
TRBJ2-1	medium-sized	-	TRBV7-9	CASRTGDNNNEQFF
TRBJ2-7	-	-	TRBV7-9	CASSPQGRRDPYEQYF
TRBJ2-3	-	-	TRBV5-4	CASSPASEGTQYF
TRBJ2-7	few	-	TRBV6-1	CASEPGIYEQYF